These 16 T cell receptor beta chains came from one sample sequenced in a study of naive and memory T cell subsets. An equimolar mix of two oligonucleotides served as the beta constant-region primer for TRBC1 and TRBC2. MiXCR, applied by TCRdb to the UMI-ligation and nested PCR reads, yields one record per CDR3 protein. The sample records over 75,000 distinct CDR3 sequences, roughly 13% being singletons. The specimen sequenced was central memory CD4+ T cells from blood. These receptors all stem from a human donor in good health.

This clonotype has more than one count but fewer than ten. The chain is built from TRBV20-1 and TRBJ2-5; D unresolved. The germline V gene encodes CDR1 DFQATT and CDR2 SNEGSKA (reference sequence). The CDR3 covers 12 residues. V was cut by 6 bases and J by 0 bases, with 8 bases left in between. The CDR3 sequence: CSAGRYQETQYF. DNA for the CDR3: TGCAGTGCCGGCCGGTACCAAGAGACCCAGTACTTC.

The chain carries TRBV30 and TRBJ2-1; 12 bases fit TRBD2. Germline-derived CDR1 and CDR2 are GTSNPN and SVGIG (reference sequence). CDR3 length equals 14 residues. V was pared by 7 bases and J by 8 bases, with 9 bases of the junction left unmatched. CDR3 bases: TGTGCCTTCCGACTAGCGGGAGTCCCCCATGAGCAGTTCTTC. It translates to CAFRLAGVPHEQFF.

This chain joins TRBV5-1 and TRBJ2-3, with D uncertain. Per germline, CDR1 SGHRS and CDR2 YFSETQ. The V end was cut by 7 bases, the J end by 2 bases, with 14 bases between. The CDR3 is 14 amino acids. The CDR3 protein is CASVSQPSTDTQYF. CDR3 nucleotide sequence: TGCGCCAGCGTCTCCCAGCCCTCCACAGATACGCAGTATTTT.

In DNA form, the CDR3 reads TGTGCCATCAGGTCCCACGGGGTGAACACCGGGGAGCTGTTTTTT. Its protein is CAIRSHGVNTGELFF. This rearrangement joins TRBV10-3 to TRBJ2-2; TRBD2 might be the D (5 bases). The CDR3 is 15 amino acids. The germline gives CDR1 ENHRY, CDR2 SYGVKD. With 6 bases removed from V and 1 base from J, the gap between germline ends came to 12 bases.

For this clonotype: This may arise from a read error, as a much more abundant clone is one base away. The conserved phenylalanine or tryptophan normally closing the CDR3 is absent here, so this likely arose from a read error. This chain joins TRBV20-1 and TRBJ2-3; 7 bases are a match to TRBD2. CDR1 is DFQATT and CDR2 is SNEGSKA in the germline V gene (reference sequence). The J segment lost 2 bases and the V segment lost 3 bases, leaving 8 bases of the junction unmatched. The CDR3 totals 15 residues. The CDR3 sequence is CSASGGRLDTDTQYL. CDR3 coding DNA: TGCAGTGCTAGCGGCGGGAGATTGGACACAGATACGCAGTATTTG.

Comment on this clonotype: This may arise from a read error, as a much more abundant clone is one base away. The rearrangement uses TRBV20-1 and TRBJ1-5; D is uncertain. The CDR3 runs to 14 residues. V lost 0 bases, J lost 1 base, and 7 bases lay in between. Germline V gives CDR1 DFQATT, CDR2 SNEGSKA (reference sequence). The CDR3 DNA reads as TGCAGTGCTAGAGACCAAGGGAGCAATCAGCCCCAGCATTTT. This sequence encodes CSARDQGSNQPQHF.

This clonotype was picked up one time. V is TRBV18 and J is TRBJ1-5; the match to TRBD1 covers 7 bases. The CDR3 totals 16 residues. The germline V gene encodes CDR1 KGHSH and CDR2 LQKENI. With 4 bases clipped from V and 3 bases from J, the junction kept 9 bases outside the gene matches. The CDR3 region is CASSLGFGQANQPQHF. The CDR3 nucleotides are TGTGCCAGCTCACTAGGGTTCGGACAGGCCAATCAGCCCCAGCATTTT.

This clonotype has a handful of counts. V is TRBV4-3 and J is TRBJ2-7; 9 bases match TRBD1. Per germline, CDR1 LGHNA and CDR2 YSLEER. The CDR3 runs to 15 residues. The trim removed 1 base at V and 6 bases at J, leaving 7 bases unmatched. CDR3 region: CASSQVEQGASEQYF. In DNA form, the CDR3 reads TGCGCCAGCAGCCAAGTGGAACAGGGGGCCTCCGAGCAGTACTTC.

In this sample, this clonotype turned up many times. The chain carries TRBV6-5 and TRBJ2-5; TRBD1 agrees at 9 bases. The CDR3 is 14 residues long. Trimming took 6 bases from V and 4 from J; bases not matched to a gene: 6. Germline loops: CDR1 MNHEY, CDR2 SVGAGI. In DNA form, the CDR3 reads TGTGCCAGCAGACCCGGGACAGGGTCAGAGACCCAGTACTTC. Its translation: CASRPGTGSETQYF.

V is TRBV28 and J is TRBJ2-5, with TRBD2 matching 9 bases. CDR3 length: 16 amino acids. V shed 5 bases and J 6 bases; nucleotides not matched to a gene: 13. The germline V gene has CDR1 MDHEN and CDR2 SYDVKM. As DNA, the CDR3 is TGTGCCAGCAGTCCCCTTTTGGCGGGAGGGTCCCAGACCCAGTACTTC. Protein: CASSPLLAGGSQTQYF.

J is TRBJ2-7 and V is TRBV7-2; 9 positions agree with TRBD1. J lost 1 base, V lost 5 bases, and 9 bases had no gene match. The CDR3 is made up of 16 amino acids. Germline assignment: CDR1 SGHTA and CDR2 FQGNSA. The CDR3 protein is CASSRDGTGSSYEQYF. CDR3 sequence (DNA): TGTGCCAGCAGCCGCGACGGGACAGGGTCGTCCTACGAGCAGTACTTC.

This clonotype was detected a few times. The chain couples TRBV29-1 to TRBJ2-3; 11 bases are shared with TRBD2. Per the germline V gene, CDR1 is SQVTM and CDR2 is ANQGSEA. V lost 1 base to trimming and J lost 4 bases; unmatched junction nucleotides: 4. The CDR3 is 15 residues long. CDR3 sequence reads: CSVEGLAGPPDTQYF. DNA of the CDR3: TGCAGCGTTGAAGGACTAGCGGGACCCCCAGATACGCAGTATTTT.

This sequence joins TRBV20-1 and TRBJ1-1; 8 bases agree with TRBD1. Germline-derived CDR1 and CDR2 are DFQATT and SNEGSKA (reference sequence). V dropped 3 bases and J dropped 4; count of bases not matched to a gene: 13. This CDR3 contains 16 residues. The CDR3 region has the DNA TGCAGTGCTAGCTCCAGGGGGCTGGATTCGAGCACTGAAGCTTTCTTT. Translating gives CSASSRGLDSSTEAFF.

The gene calls are TRBV5-1 and TRBJ1-5; D is undetermined. Trimming pared 0 bases from V and 11 bases from J, leaving 12 bases between. In germline, CDR1 is SGHRS, CDR2 YFSETQ. The CDR3 is 13 amino acids. The CDR3 sequence is CASSLDPGTTQHF. The CDR3, as DNA: TGCGCCAGCAGCTTGGATCCGGGAACCACCCAGCATTTT.

This clonotype turned up a few times. The V call is TRBV27, the J call TRBJ2-7; D remains unclear. Trimming took 6 bases from V and 2 from J, leaving 5 bases between them. This CDR3 has 11 amino acids. CDR1 MNHEY and CDR2 SMNVEV come from the germline V gene (reference sequence). CDR3 sequence: CASRVAYEQYF. In DNA, the CDR3 is TGTGCCAGCAGAGTAGCCTACGAGCAGTACTTC.

The V gene is TRBV28, the J gene TRBJ1-5; D unresolved. The CDR3 sequence is 17 residues long. Germline CDR1 and CDR2: MDHEN and SYDVKM. The V end was cut by 6 bases, the J end by 4 bases, with 22 bases between. CDR3 bases: TGTGCCAGCAGCCTAGGGTTCGCAGGTTCTTATAATCAGCCCCAGCATTTT. Translation gives CASSLGFAGSYNQPQHF. Full variable domain (missing parts from reference TRBV28 and TRBJ1-5): DVKVTQSSRYLVKRTGEKVFLECVQDMDHENMFWYRQDPGLGLRLIYFSYDVKMKEKGDIPEGYSVSREKKERFSLILESASTNQTSMYLCASSLGFAGSYNQPQHFGDGTRLSIL.